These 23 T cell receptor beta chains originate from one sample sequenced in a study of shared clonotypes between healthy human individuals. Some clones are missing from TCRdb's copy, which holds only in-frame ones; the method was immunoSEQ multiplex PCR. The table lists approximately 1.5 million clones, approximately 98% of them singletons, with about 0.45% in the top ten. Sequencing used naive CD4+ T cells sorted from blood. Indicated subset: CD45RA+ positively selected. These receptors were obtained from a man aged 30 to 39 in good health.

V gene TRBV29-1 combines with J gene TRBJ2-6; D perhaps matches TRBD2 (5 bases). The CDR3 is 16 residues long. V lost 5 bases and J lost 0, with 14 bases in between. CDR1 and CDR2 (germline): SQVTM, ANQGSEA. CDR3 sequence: CSVLGLPPSGANVLTF. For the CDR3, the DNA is TGCAGCGTTTTAGGACTCCCTCCCTCTGGGGCCAACGTCCTGACTTTC.

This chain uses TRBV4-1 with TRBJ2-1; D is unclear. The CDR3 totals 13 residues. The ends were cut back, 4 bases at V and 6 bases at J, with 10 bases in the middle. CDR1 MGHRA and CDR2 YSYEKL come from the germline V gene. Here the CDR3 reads CASSPLGPNEQFF. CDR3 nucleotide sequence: TGCGCCAGCAGCCCTTTAGGGCCCAATGAGCAGTTCTTC.

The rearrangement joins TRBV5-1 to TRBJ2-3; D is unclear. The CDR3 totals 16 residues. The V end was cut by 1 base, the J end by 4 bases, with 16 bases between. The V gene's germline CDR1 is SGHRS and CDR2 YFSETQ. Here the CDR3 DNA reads TGCGCCAGCAGCTTGCGTGTAGGGCCTCTCGCAGATACGCAGTATTTT. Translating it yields CASSLRVGPLADTQYF.

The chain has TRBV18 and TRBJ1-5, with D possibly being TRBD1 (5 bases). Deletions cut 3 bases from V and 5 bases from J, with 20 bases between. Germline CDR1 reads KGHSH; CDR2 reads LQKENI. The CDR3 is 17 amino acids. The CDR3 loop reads CASSPRPLDLRDQPQHF. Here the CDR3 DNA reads TGTGCCAGCTCACCTCGACCCCTAGATCTCAGGGATCAGCCCCAGCATTTT.

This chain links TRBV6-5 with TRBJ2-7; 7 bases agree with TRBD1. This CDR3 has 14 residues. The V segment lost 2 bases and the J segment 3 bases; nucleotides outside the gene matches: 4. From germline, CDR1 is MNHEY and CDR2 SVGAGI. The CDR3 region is CASSYGQANYEQYF. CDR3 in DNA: TGTGCCAGCAGTTACGGACAGGCCAACTACGAGCAGTACTTC.

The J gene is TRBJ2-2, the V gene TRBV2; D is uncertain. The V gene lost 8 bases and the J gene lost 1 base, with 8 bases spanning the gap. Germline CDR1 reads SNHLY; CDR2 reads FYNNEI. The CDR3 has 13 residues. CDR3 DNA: TGTGCCAGCCGCTGGCGGAACACCGGGGAGCTGTTTTTT. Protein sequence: CASRWRNTGELFF.

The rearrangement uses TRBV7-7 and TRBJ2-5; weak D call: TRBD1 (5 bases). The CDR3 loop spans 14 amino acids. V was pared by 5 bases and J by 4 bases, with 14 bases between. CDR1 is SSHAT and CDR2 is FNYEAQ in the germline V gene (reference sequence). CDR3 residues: CASSHSRGGETQYF. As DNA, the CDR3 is TGTGCCAGCAGCCATTCAAGGGGTGGAGAGACCCAGTACTTC.

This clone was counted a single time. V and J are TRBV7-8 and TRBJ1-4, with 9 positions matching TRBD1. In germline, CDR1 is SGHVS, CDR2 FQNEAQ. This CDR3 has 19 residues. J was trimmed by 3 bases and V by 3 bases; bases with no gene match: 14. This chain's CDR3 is CASSFRTGALIGANEKLFF. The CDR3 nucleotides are TGTGCCAGCAGCTTCAGGACAGGGGCCCTAATCGGGGCTAATGAAAAACTGTTTTTT.

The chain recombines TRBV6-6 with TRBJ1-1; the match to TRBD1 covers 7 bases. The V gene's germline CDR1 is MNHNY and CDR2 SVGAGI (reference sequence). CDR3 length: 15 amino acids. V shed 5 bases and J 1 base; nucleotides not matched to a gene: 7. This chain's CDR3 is CASSKTTGKNTEAFF. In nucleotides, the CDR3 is TGTGCCAGCAGTAAGACGACAGGGAAGAACACTGAAGCTTTCTTT.

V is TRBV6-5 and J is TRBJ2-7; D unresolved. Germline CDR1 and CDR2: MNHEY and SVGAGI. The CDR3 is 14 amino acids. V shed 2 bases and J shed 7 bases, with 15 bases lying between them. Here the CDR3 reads CASSYNGPLGEQYF. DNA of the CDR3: TGTGCCAGCAGTTACAATGGGCCCTTGGGGGAGCAGTACTTC.

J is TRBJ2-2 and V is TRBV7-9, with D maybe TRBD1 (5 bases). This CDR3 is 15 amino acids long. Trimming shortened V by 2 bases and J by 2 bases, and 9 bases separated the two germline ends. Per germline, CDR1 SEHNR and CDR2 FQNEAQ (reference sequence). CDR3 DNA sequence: TGTGCCAGCAGCTTATACCAGGGTAACACCGGGGAGCTGTTTTTT. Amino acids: CASSLYQGNTGELFF.

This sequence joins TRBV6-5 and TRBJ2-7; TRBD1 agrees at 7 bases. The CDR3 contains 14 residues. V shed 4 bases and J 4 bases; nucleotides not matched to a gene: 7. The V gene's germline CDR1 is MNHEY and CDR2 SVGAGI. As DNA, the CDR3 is TGTGCCAGCAGTTCATACTCAGGGGGATACGAGCAGTACTTC. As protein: CASSSYSGGYEQYF.

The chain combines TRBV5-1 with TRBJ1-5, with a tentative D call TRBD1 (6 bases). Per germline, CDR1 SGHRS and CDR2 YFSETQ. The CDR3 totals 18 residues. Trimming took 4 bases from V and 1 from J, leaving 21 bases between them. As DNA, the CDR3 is TGCGCCAGCAGCCCAGGATGGGGGGCCGGTGGAAGCAATCAGCCCCAGCATTTT. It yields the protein CASSPGWGAGGSNQPQHF.

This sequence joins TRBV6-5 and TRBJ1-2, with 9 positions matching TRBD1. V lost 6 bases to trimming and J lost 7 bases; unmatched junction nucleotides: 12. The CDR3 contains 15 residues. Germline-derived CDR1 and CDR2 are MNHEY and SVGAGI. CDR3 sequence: CASSPGQGGLGGYTF. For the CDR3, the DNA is TGTGCCAGCAGCCCGGGACAGGGAGGCCTGGGTGGCTACACCTTC.

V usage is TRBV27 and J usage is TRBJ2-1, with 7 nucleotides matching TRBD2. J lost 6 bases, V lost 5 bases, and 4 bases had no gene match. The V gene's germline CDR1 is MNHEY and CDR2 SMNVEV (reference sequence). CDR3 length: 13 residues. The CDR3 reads CASSGLGFNEQFF. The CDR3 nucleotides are TGTGCCAGCAGTGGACTAGGCTTCAATGAGCAGTTCTTC.

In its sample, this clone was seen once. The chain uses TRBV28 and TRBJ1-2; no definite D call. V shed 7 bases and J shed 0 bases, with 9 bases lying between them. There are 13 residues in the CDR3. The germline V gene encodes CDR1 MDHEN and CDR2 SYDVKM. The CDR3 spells CASTPSPNYGYTF. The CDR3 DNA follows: TGTGCCAGCACCCCCAGTCCTAACTATGGCTACACCTTC.

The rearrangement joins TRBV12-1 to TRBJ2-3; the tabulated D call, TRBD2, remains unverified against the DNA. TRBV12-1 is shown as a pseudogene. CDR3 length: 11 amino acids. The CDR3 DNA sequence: TGTGCCAGCAGGACTACAGATACGCAGTATTTT. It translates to CASRTTDTQYF.

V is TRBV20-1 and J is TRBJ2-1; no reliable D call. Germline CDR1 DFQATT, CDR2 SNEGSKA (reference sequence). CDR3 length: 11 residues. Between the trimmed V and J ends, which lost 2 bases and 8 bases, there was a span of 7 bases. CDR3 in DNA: TGCAGTGCTAGACGAATGTATGAGCAGTTCTTC. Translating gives CSARRMYEQFF.

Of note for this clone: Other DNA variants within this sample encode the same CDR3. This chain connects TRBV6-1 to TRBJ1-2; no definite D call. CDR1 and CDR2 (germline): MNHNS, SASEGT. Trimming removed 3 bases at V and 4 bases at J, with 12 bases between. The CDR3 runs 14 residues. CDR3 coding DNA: TGTGCCAGCAGTGAGGTCGCCGGAACCTATGGCTACACCTTC. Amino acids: CASSEVAGTYGYTF.

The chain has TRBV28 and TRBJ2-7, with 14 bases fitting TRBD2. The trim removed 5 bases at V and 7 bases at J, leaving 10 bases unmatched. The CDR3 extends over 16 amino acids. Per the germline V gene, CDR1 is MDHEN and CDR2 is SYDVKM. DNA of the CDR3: TGTGCCAGCAGTCCCCCAGGACTAGCGGGAGGTGGGGAGCAGTACTTC. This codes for CASSPPGLAGGGEQYF.

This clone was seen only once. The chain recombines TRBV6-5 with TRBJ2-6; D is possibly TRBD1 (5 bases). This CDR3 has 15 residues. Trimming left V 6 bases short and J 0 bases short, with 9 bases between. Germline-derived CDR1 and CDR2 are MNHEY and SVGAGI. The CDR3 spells CASRQGASGANVLTF. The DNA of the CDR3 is TGTGCCAGCAGGCAAGGGGCCTCTGGGGCCAACGTCCTGACTTTC.

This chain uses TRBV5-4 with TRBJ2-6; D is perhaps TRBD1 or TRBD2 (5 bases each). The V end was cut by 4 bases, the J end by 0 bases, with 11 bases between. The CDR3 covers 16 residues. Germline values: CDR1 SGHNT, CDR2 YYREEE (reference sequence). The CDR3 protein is CASSQGPISGANVLTF. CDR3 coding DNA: TGTGCCAGCAGCCAGGGACCGATCTCTGGGGCCAACGTCCTGACTTTC.

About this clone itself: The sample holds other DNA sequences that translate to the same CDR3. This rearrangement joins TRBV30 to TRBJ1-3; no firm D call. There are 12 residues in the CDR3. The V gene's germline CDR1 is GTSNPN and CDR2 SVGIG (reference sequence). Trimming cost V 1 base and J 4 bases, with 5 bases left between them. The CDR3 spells CAWSGGGNTIYF. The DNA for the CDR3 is TGTGCCTGGAGTGGAGGGGGAAACACCATATATTTT.